This TCR beta chain was retrieved from a study of tumor-infiltrating lymphocytes in primary liver carcinoma. Germline DNA was extracted too, while blood RNA derived from unsorted whole blood. A constant-region primer primed TCR beta cDNA synthesis from 400 to 550 ng of total RNA. Slightly modified ARM-PCR, run as three nested multiplex PCR rounds, produced the TCR beta libraries. Each of the first two PCR rounds ran approximately 11 cycles with TRBV1-TRBV30 forward and C-beta reverse primers. In TCRdb, the multiplex PCR reads were re-called with MiXCR into one record per CDR3 protein. The repertoire holds a few hundred thousand distinct CDR3 sequences, with around three fifths as singletons. CDR3 length equals 13 residues. The V segment lost 3 bases and the J segment 7 bases; nucleotides outside the gene matches: 4. Germline V gene data show CDR1 as SGHKS and CDR2 as YYEKEE (reference sequence).

This chain connects TRBV5-5 to TRBJ1-5; 7 positions match TRBD1. Input material: peripheral blood. This receptor was obtained from a woman younger than 45 with primary liver carcinoma and hepatitis B virus infection. CDR3 sequence reads: CASSCRGKQPQHF. In nucleotides, the CDR3 is TGTGCCAGCAGCTGCAGGGGGAAACAGCCCCAGCATTTT.